Only one count was recorded for the clone carrying this T cell receptor beta chain. Its antigen remains unidentified. Samples: about 28 days before transplant, then days 30, 100 and 180 after. The data derive from a study of T cell clonotyping in hematopoietic cell transplantation. Study-level results: Broader posttransplant TCR repertoire diversity was predicted by graft donor and pretransplant recipient Inverse Simpson Index values. Pathologically expanded recipient clonotypes increased progressively from day 30 to day 180 as diversity fell.

The CDR3 is made up of 14 amino acids. Germline CDR1 and CDR2: SGHTA and FQGNSA. Trimming took 1 base from V and 2 from J, leaving 6 bases between them. Clones were read by immunoSEQ multiplex PCR, and TCRdb kept only the in-frame ones, dropping some. The profile covers about 15,000 clones, with over 65% appearing a single time and around 4.2% taken by the ten largest. The chain uses TRBV7-2 and TRBJ1-3; D gene unclear. The source was PBMCs, collected 100 days after allogeneic stem cell transplant. The receptor's source is a male patient aged 55 to 69 who had an allogeneic stem cell transplant from a related donor, so the T cells may come from the graft donor. Some clones in this sample may be carry-over from other donors' samples. The CDR3 loop reads CASSLGPAGNTIYF. CDR3 nucleotide sequence: TGTGCCAGCAGCTTAGGGCCGGCTGGAAACACCATATATTTT.